This T cell receptor (beta chain) was recovered during a study of identical twins. From the 5' RACE reads, TCRdb called clonotypes with MiXCR, one entry per CDR3 protein. The table shows some 900,000 distinct CDR3 sequences, with more than 9% occurring only once. Study-wide results and caveats: For zero-insertion analyses, partial confounding could come from invariant MAIT and iNKT cells.

This clonotype was seen a few times. Its target is not known. The V and J ends lost 4 bases and 2 bases, in that order; junction bases with no gene match: 6. There are 16 residues in the CDR3. The sample was also reused in another study, on yellow fever vaccine responses in identical twins.

This chain uses TRBV12-3 or TRBV12-4 with TRBJ1-5, with TRBD1 matching 9 bases. Input material: PBMCs. This TCR derives from a woman aged 18 to 35 in good health. CDR3 DNA sequence: TGTGCCAGCAGTTCCCGGGACAGGGCGGGCAATCAGCCCCAGCATTTT. Translated: CASSSRDRAGNQPQHF.